These 21 T cell receptor beta chains originate from one sample sequenced in a study of T cell responses to AZD1222 COVID-19 vaccine (dated by TCRdb to 2020 to 2023). Library preparation used the immunoSEQ multiplex PCR assay. Imported from immuneACCESS, the table was reduced by TCRdb to in-frame sequences with V and J called. These copies leave out some clones; in studies compared against another copy, an unresolved V gene accounts for under half, and the cause of the remainder is not known. In this sample the table shows about 120,000 clones, about nine tenths of which occur a single time. The ten largest clones take up around 7.7% of the sample. What this sample's time point label stands for: baseline before first vaccination. The sequences come from peripheral blood, collected on day 0 of AZD1222 vaccination. These receptors were taken from an adult in good health.

J is TRBJ2-1 and V is TRBV2, with D hard to call. Per germline, CDR1 SNHLY and CDR2 FYNNEI. The CDR3 has 12 amino acids. V was clipped by 5 bases and J by 2 bases, with 4 bases between them. This chain's CDR3 is CASSLTYNEQFF. The CDR3 DNA reads TGTGCCAGCAGTCTTACCTACAATGAGCAGTTCTTC.

This clone turned up a few times. This sequence joins TRBV12-3 or TRBV12-4 and TRBJ1-2, with unresolved D. The CDR3 consists of 13 residues. Trimming took off 5 bases at V and 7 bases at J, with 14 bases between the two ends. CDR3 residues: CASSVPALVGYTF. CDR3 in DNA: TGTGCCAGCAGTGTCCCGGCTCTCGTTGGCTACACCTTC.

This chain connects TRBV12-3 or TRBV12-4 to TRBJ1-2; D unclear. The CDR3 is 13 residues long. V lost 3 bases, J lost 4 bases, and 9 bases lay in between. The CDR3: CASSLVGPYGYTF. The CDR3 nucleotides read TGTGCCAGCAGTTTGGTCGGACCCTATGGCTACACCTTC.

The gene calls are TRBV18 and TRBJ1-1; 8 nucleotides align to TRBD1. V was clipped by 6 bases and J by 5 bases; unmatched bases: 14. The CDR3 spans 16 residues. Germline V CDR1 and CDR2: KGHSH, LQKENI. The DNA of the CDR3 is TGTGCCAGCTCGTTGGGGCAGGGGGCTCAATTTACTGAAGCTTTCTTT. Its translation: CASSLGQGAQFTEAFF.

The gene calls are TRBV4-1 and TRBJ2-2, with a possible D match to TRBD2 (5 bases). CDR1 is MGHRA and CDR2 is YSYEKL in the germline V gene. The V end was cut by 0 bases, the J end by 0 bases, with 14 bases between. This CDR3 region has 18 residues. The DNA for the CDR3 is TGCGCCAGCAGCCAAGAGTCCCGGGGTCCCGCGAACACCGGGGAGCTGTTTTTT. As protein: CASSQESRGPANTGELFF.

V gene TRBV7-9 combines with J gene TRBJ2-5; weak D call: TRBD1 (6 bases). CDR1 is SEHNR, CDR2 FQNEAQ, per germline (reference sequence). This CDR3 region has 15 residues. The germline V and J ends were trimmed by 4 bases and 2 bases, with 14 bases remaining between them. The CDR3: CASSYPYRAQETQYF. The CDR3 region has the DNA TGTGCCAGCAGCTACCCCTACAGGGCACAAGAGACCCAGTACTTC.

As DNA, the CDR3 is TGTGCCACCAGCAGAGGACAGGACACATGGGGAGCTTTCTTT. Its translation: CATSRGQDTWGAFF. J is TRBJ1-1 and V is TRBV15; D is perhaps TRBD1 (6 bases). Germline V gives CDR1 LNHNV, CDR2 YYDKDF (reference sequence). With 1 base removed from V and 10 bases from J, the gap between germline ends came to 16 bases. The CDR3 spans 14 residues.

The chain employs TRBV27 and TRBJ1-2; possible D gene TRBD1, 5 bases. Trimming stripped 4 bases from V and 4 bases from J, with 13 bases between. The germline CDR1 and CDR2 sequences are MNHEY and SMNVEV (reference sequence). The CDR3 covers 14 residues. This chain's CDR3 is CASSSVTELYGYTF. CDR3 bases: TGTGCCAGCAGTTCCGTGACAGAGCTCTATGGCTACACCTTC.

The CDR3 sequence is CASSPGTGGGGEKLFF. The DNA of the CDR3 is TGTGCCAGCAGCCCCGGGACAGGGGGCGGGGGGGAAAAACTGTTTTTT. This chain links TRBV28 with TRBJ1-4; TRBD1 aligns across 12 bases. The V gene end was trimmed by 6 bases and the J gene end by 8 bases; junction bases not matched to a gene: 10. CDR1 and CDR2 (germline): MDHEN, SYDVKM. This CDR3 is built from 16 residues.

The gene calls are TRBV18 and TRBJ1-3, with D perhaps matching TRBD1 (5 bases). The ends were cut back, 0 bases at V and 4 bases at J, with 10 bases in the middle. The germline gives CDR1 KGHSH, CDR2 LQKENI. The CDR3 extends over 15 amino acids. CDR3 coding DNA: TGTGCCAGCTCACCACCGGGGACTTCAGGAAACACCATATATTTT. It codes for CASSPPGTSGNTIYF.

The V and J genes are TRBV12-3 or TRBV12-4 and TRBJ1-2, with D possibly matching TRBD1 (5 bases). CDR3 length: 13 residues. Trimming removed 5 bases from V and 3 bases from J, with 10 bases in between. The CDR3 is CASSGLGDYGYTF. The CDR3 DNA reads TGTGCCAGCAGTGGGTTGGGGGACTATGGCTACACCTTC.

This chain connects TRBV13 to TRBJ1-6, with 11 bases identical to TRBD1. The CDR3 length is 16 residues. V dropped 5 bases and J dropped 9; count of bases not matched to a gene: 9. Germline V gene lookup returns CDR1 PRHDT and CDR2 FYEKMQ (reference sequence). In nucleotides, the CDR3 is TGTGCCAGCAGCAGGACAGGGGGCGGTCGGAGTTCACCCCTCCACTTT. Encoded protein: CASSRTGGGRSSPLHF.

In the case of this clone: Sequence at one end of the junction differs from germline and may be a read error. The chain combines TRBV7-2 with TRBJ2-7; 10 bases map to TRBD2. The CDR3 runs 14 residues. Germline CDR1 and CDR2: SGHTA and FQGNSA. This CDR3 reads CASSIASGSYEQYF. The CDR3 nucleotides read TGTGCCAGCAGCATAGCTAGCGGGAGCTACGAGCAGTACTTC.

The V gene is TRBV6-5, the J gene TRBJ2-7; D is perhaps TRBD1 or TRBD2 (5 bases each). From germline, CDR1 is MNHEY and CDR2 SVGAGI. The CDR3 length is 15 residues. Trimming left V 6 bases short and J 1 base short, with 16 bases between. CDR3 DNA sequence: TGTGCCAGCAGGCCGGGACGCGGCCTTTCCTACGAGCAGTACTTC. This encodes CASRPGRGLSYEQYF.

The chain carries TRBV24-1 and TRBJ2-3; a possible D gene is TRBD2 (5 bases). This CDR3 has 11 amino acids. With 9 bases removed from V and 7 bases from J, the gap between germline ends came to 10 bases. Germline CDR1 reads KGHDR; CDR2 reads SFDVKD. Written as DNA, the CDR3 is TGTGCCACCCCCCCGGGGTATACGCAGTATTTT. Its protein product is CATPPGYTQYF.

The V gene is TRBV7-2, the J gene TRBJ2-1; TRBD1 matches 12 bases. The CDR3 covers 17 residues. Per the germline V gene, CDR1 is SGHTA and CDR2 is FQGNSA. The junction had 15 bases not matched to a gene; V was cut back by 6 bases and J by 9 bases. CDR3 in DNA: TGTGCCAGCAGAAAGGAGTCCGGGACAGGGGGCTTTGGTGAGCAGTTCTTC. It specifies CASRKESGTGGFGEQFF.

This rearrangement joins TRBV14 to TRBJ2-7; D not certain. This CDR3 is built from 15 residues. With 1 base removed from V and 2 bases from J, the gap between germline ends came to 12 bases. Germline V lookup: CDR1 SGHDN, CDR2 FVKESK. The CDR3 here is CASSQVSTAPYEQYF. CDR3 in DNA: TGTGCCAGCAGCCAAGTCAGCACAGCCCCCTACGAGCAGTACTTC.

This clone has a single count. The V and J genes are TRBV6-5 and TRBJ2-3; TRBD1 matches 7 bases. Germline values: CDR1 MNHEY, CDR2 SVGAGI. The CDR3 contains 13 residues. After removal of 7 bases from V and 2 bases from J, the junction contained 3 bases not matched to a gene. CDR3 bases: TGTGCCAGCAAGGGGACAGTCACAGATACGCAGTATTTT. As protein: CASKGTVTDTQYF.

The chain couples TRBV18 to TRBJ2-4, with D perhaps being TRBD1 or TRBD2 (5 bases each). The CDR3 is 17 amino acids. Trimming removed 0 bases from V and 9 bases from J, with 21 bases in between. Germline-derived CDR1 and CDR2 are KGHSH and LQKENI. The CDR3, as DNA: TGTGCCAGCTCACCACCGCAAGGCGGGCGGCAGGGAACCATTCAGTACTTC. Translating it yields CASSPPQGGRQGTIQYF.

The rearrangement links TRBV19 to TRBJ2-1; a possible D gene is TRBD2 (5 bases). This CDR3 has 12 residues. V lost 7 bases and J lost 6, with 10 bases in between. Germline CDR1 and CDR2: LNHDA and SQIVND (reference sequence). The CDR3 here is CASKRSGNEQFF. The CDR3 bases are TGTGCCAGTAAACGGAGCGGCAATGAGCAGTTCTTC.

The V call is TRBV30, the J call TRBJ1-2; no reliable D call. CDR1 and CDR2 from the germline V gene are GTSNPN and SVGIG (reference sequence). The CDR3 consists of 13 residues. Trimming pared 2 bases from V and 5 bases from J, leaving 12 bases between. The CDR3 bases are TGTGCCTGGAGTTGGGCAGGAGGGTATGGCTACACCTTC. Translation gives CAWSWAGGYGYTF. The complete variable domain, with remaining parts taken from reference TRBV30 and TRBJ1-2, reads SQTIHQWPATLVQPVGSPLSLECTVEGTSNPNLYWYRQAAGRGLQLLFYSVGIGQISSEVPQNLSASRPQDRQFILSSKKLLLSDSGFYLCAWSWAGGYGYTFGSGTRLTVV.